These 23 T cell receptor beta chains came from one sample sequenced in a study of pediatric ulcerative colitis. Measured with immunoSEQ multiplex PCR; TCRdb has only the in-frame clones, and not every one. The sample lists around 61,000 clones, about nine tenths occurring once. Sequencing was performed on blood. These receptors all come from a boy younger than 18 with severe ulcerative colitis.

The chain has TRBV6-5 and TRBJ1-1; 7 bases align to TRBD1. The CDR3 has 14 amino acids. In germline, CDR1 is MNHEY, CDR2 SVGAGI. Trimming at V came to 2 bases and at J to 0 bases, leaving 0 bases not matched to a gene. The CDR3 region is CASSYTGVNTEAFF. The DNA for the CDR3 is TGTGCCAGCAGTTACACAGGGGTGAACACTGAAGCTTTCTTT.

The chain is built from TRBV27 and TRBJ2-1, with a weak D call TRBD2 (6 bases). CDR1 MNHEY and CDR2 SMNVEV come from the germline V gene (reference sequence). The CDR3 has 16 residues. The V gene lost 6 bases and the J gene lost 2 bases, with 17 bases spanning the gap. CDR3 protein: CASSPPGLTTYNEQFF. CDR3 DNA sequence: TGTGCCAGCAGCCCCCCGGGACTCACAACCTACAATGAGCAGTTCTTC.

This chain connects TRBV30 to TRBJ2-5; TRBD1 matches 7 bases. This CDR3 has 12 residues. Germline V gene data show CDR1 as GTSNPN and CDR2 as SVGIG (reference sequence). Germline trimming cut 4 bases from V and 5 bases from J; bases unmatched to any gene: 4. The CDR3: CAWKGAYETQYF. In DNA, the CDR3 is TGTGCCTGGAAGGGGGCCTACGAGACCCAGTACTTC.

The J gene is TRBJ2-1, the V gene TRBV4-3; TRBD2 matches at 8 bases. CDR1 and CDR2 from the germline V gene are LGHNA and YSLEER. The CDR3 consists of 17 residues. V shed 0 bases and J 7 bases; nucleotides not matched to a gene: 11. The CDR3 reads CASSQEGTSIGRNEQFF. The CDR3 nucleotides are TGCGCCAGCAGCCAAGAAGGGACTAGTATCGGTAGGAATGAGCAGTTCTTC.

The rearrangement links TRBV6-5 to TRBJ2-5; D may match TRBD1 or TRBD2 (5 bases each). From germline, CDR1 is MNHEY and CDR2 SVGAGI. The CDR3 has 15 residues. V dropped 6 bases and J dropped 3 bases, with 17 bases sitting between them. The CDR3 spells CASSPIGTLEETQYF. The CDR3 region has the DNA TGTGCCAGCAGCCCAATCGGGACGTTAGAAGAGACCCAGTACTTC.

CDR3 amino acids: CSVEGVGLAGGYSYEQYF. CDR3 DNA: TGCAGCGTTGAAGGAGTGGGACTAGCGGGAGGGTACTCCTACGAGCAGTACTTC. J is TRBJ2-7 and V is TRBV29-1; 16 nucleotides agree with TRBD2. Trimming at V came to 1 base and at J to 0 bases, leaving 6 bases not matched to a gene. CDR3 length: 18 amino acids. Germline CDR1 and CDR2: SQVTM and ANQGSEA.

The chain uses TRBV14 and TRBJ2-7; 7 nucleotides line up with TRBD1. The CDR3 spans 14 residues. V was clipped by 4 bases and J by 7 bases; unmatched bases: 10. Germline CDR1 and CDR2: SGHDN and FVKESK. The CDR3 spells CASSRAGQAGEQYF. CDR3 nucleotides: TGTGCCAGCAGCCGGGCCGGACAGGCCGGGGAGCAGTACTTC.

The chain has TRBV7-3 and TRBJ2-1, with 12 bases matching TRBD1. V dropped 5 bases and J dropped 8; count of bases not matched to a gene: 10. This CDR3 is 16 amino acids long. The germline V gene has CDR1 SGHTA and CDR2 FQGTGA. The chain's CDR3 is CASSVHGGTGGDEQFF. The CDR3 DNA sequence: TGTGCCAGCAGCGTCCACGGCGGGACAGGGGGCGATGAGCAGTTCTTC. Based on the CDR3 plus reference TRBV7-3 and TRBJ2-1, the full variable domain is GAGVSQTPSNKVTEKGKYVELRCDPISGHTALYWYRQSLGQGPEFLIYFQGTGAADDSGLPNDRFFAVRPEGSVSTLKIQRTERGDSAVYLCASSVHGGTGGDEQFFGPGTRLTVL.

The V call is TRBV9, the J call TRBJ2-1; no clear D gene. Between the trimmed V and J ends, which lost 5 bases and 0 bases, there was a span of 15 bases. The CDR3 consists of 16 residues. From germline, CDR1 is SGDLS and CDR2 YYNGEE. The CDR3 sequence: CASRRLGSSSYNEQFF. CDR3 nucleotide sequence: TGTGCCAGCAGAAGGTTGGGCTCCAGCTCCTACAATGAGCAGTTCTTC.

The J gene is TRBJ2-5, the V gene TRBV7-2; unclear D gene. V lost 5 bases, J lost 5 bases, and 6 bases lay in between. The CDR3 extends over 11 amino acids. Germline lookup yields CDR1 SGHTA and CDR2 FQGNSA. The CDR3 loop reads CASSVLETQYF. In DNA, the CDR3 is TGTGCCAGCAGCGTGTTGGAGACCCAGTACTTC.

This chain connects TRBV5-1 to TRBJ1-3; 8 bases line up with TRBD1. J was trimmed by 7 bases and V by 0 bases; bases with no gene match: 6. The CDR3 length is 15 residues. CDR1 is SGHRS and CDR2 is YFSETQ in the germline V gene. CDR3 nucleotides: TGCGCCAGCAGCTTGGACGGACAGGGTTTGAACACCATATATTTT. Translating it yields CASSLDGQGLNTIYF.

This chain uses TRBV7-9 with TRBJ1-2; possibly TRBD1 for D (6 bases). The CDR3 runs to 14 residues. From germline, CDR1 is SEHNR and CDR2 FQNEAQ (reference sequence). Between the trimmed V and J ends, which lost 5 bases and 4 bases, there was a span of 14 bases. The CDR3: CASSTVGAGYGYTF. The CDR3 nucleotides are TGTGCCAGCAGCACCGTGGGGGCGGGCTATGGCTACACCTTC.

J is TRBJ1-2 and V is TRBV6-4; D gene unclear. V was shortened by 2 bases and J by 0 bases, with 13 bases between the two germline ends. The germline gives CDR1 MRHNA, CDR2 SNTAGT. The CDR3 contains 16 residues. CDR3 in DNA: TGTGCCAGCAGTGACGTTATTTCCTTGGCTAACTATGGCTACACCTTC. Its protein is CASSDVISLANYGYTF.

The chain combines TRBV9 with TRBJ2-3; TRBD2 matches 12 bases. The CDR3 spans 16 residues. Unmatched junction bases numbered 1, after V lost 0 bases and J lost 2 bases. Per germline, CDR1 SGDLS and CDR2 YYNGEE. The CDR3 region has the DNA TGTGCCAGCAGCGTAGGGACTAGCGGGGTCACAGATACGCAGTATTTT. This encodes CASSVGTSGVTDTQYF.

The rearrangement links TRBV5-1 to TRBJ1-2; 8 nucleotides align to TRBD1. This CDR3 is 15 amino acids long. The J segment lost 2 bases and the V segment lost 4 bases, leaving 7 bases of the junction unmatched. The germline V gene has CDR1 SGHRS and CDR2 YFSETQ. CDR3 coding DNA: TGCGCCAGCAGCCCCTGGACAGGGACCAACTATGGCTACACCTTC. Translated, it gives CASSPWTGTNYGYTF.

Regarding this clone: Other nucleotide sequences in the sample specify the same CDR3. CDR3 sequence (DNA): TGTGCCAGCAGCTTATCCAACACCGGGGAGCTGTTTTTT. Its protein product is CASSLSNTGELFF. The chain uses TRBV7-6 and TRBJ2-2; no clear D. Germline loops: CDR1 SGHVS, CDR2 FNYEAQ. This CDR3 has 13 residues. V shed 2 bases and J shed 2 bases, with 3 bases lying between them.

CDR3 in DNA: TGTGCCAGCAGCTCCACCGGGACAGCGAATTTGAATGAGCAGTTCTTC. Translated, it gives CASSSTGTANLNEQFF. The rearrangement uses TRBV7-9 and TRBJ2-1, with TRBD1 matching 7 bases. This CDR3 has 16 amino acids. Germline values: CDR1 SEHNR, CDR2 FQNEAQ (reference sequence). The V segment lost 4 bases and the J segment 7 bases; nucleotides outside the gene matches: 13.

The rearrangement links TRBV6-6 to TRBJ1-2; tentative D call: TRBD1 (5 bases). Trimming removed 3 bases from V and 8 bases from J, with 19 bases in between. The germline V gene encodes CDR1 MNHNY and CDR2 SVGAGI (reference sequence). CDR3 length: 15 amino acids. CDR3 amino acids: CASSYFSGQNTGYTF. CDR3 nucleotides: TGTGCCAGCAGTTATTTTTCGGGGCAGAACACGGGCTACACCTTC.

This chain connects TRBV11-2 to TRBJ2-5; unclear D gene. Between the trimmed V and J ends, which lost 5 bases and 5 bases, there was a span of 12 bases. CDR3 length: 13 amino acids. CDR1 and CDR2 from the germline V gene are SGHAT and FQNNGV. CDR3 bases: TGTGCCAGCAGCCCTCCCTTTAGCGAGACCCAGTACTTC. This sequence encodes CASSPPFSETQYF. Using reference TRBV11-2 and TRBJ2-5 for the parts outside the CDR3, the full variable domain is EAGVAQSPRYKIIEKRQSVAFWCNPISGHATLYWYQQILGQGPKLLIQFQNNGVVDDSQLPKDRFSAERLKGVDSTLKIQPAKLEDSAVYLCASSPPFSETQYFGPGTRLLVL.

The rearrangement joins TRBV30 to TRBJ1-2; maybe TRBD1 (5 bases). Trimming removed 3 bases from V and 5 bases from J, with 16 bases in between. Germline V CDR1 and CDR2: GTSNPN, SVGIG (reference sequence). The CDR3 totals 14 residues. The CDR3 is CAWSGRLGAYGYTF. The CDR3 DNA follows: TGTGCCTGGAGCGGCCGACTAGGGGCGTATGGCTACACCTTC.

This chain links TRBV30 with TRBJ1-5; no definite D call. The germline V gene has CDR1 GTSNPN and CDR2 SVGIG (reference sequence). This CDR3 is 13 amino acids long. The V and J ends lost 2 bases and 6 bases respectively, with 11 bases between them. CDR3 amino acids: CAWSPAGVQPQHF. The CDR3 DNA follows: TGTGCCTGGAGTCCAGCGGGAGTTCAGCCCCAGCATTTT.

This clone occurred once. The chain combines TRBV5-6 with TRBJ2-1; D is possibly TRBD2 (5 bases). Trimming removed 4 bases at V and 10 bases at J, with 18 bases between. Germline loops: CDR1 SGHDT, CDR2 YYEEEE. The CDR3 covers 14 residues. CDR3 sequence (DNA): TGTGCCAGCAGCACACCGCTAGAGGGAAGCGAGCAGTTCTTC. This codes for CASSTPLEGSEQFF. Filled out from reference TRBV5-6 and TRBJ2-1, the complete variable domain reads DAGVTQSPTHLIKTRGQQVTLRCSPKSGHDTVSWYQQALGQGPQFIFQYYEEEERQRGNFPDRFSGHQFPNYSSELNVNALLLGDSALYLCASSTPLEGSEQFFGPGTRLTVL.

This chain links TRBV5-6 with TRBJ2-2, with D tentatively TRBD1 (6 bases). Germline loops: CDR1 SGHDT, CDR2 YYEEEE. The V end lost 5 bases, the J end lost 1 base, and 15 bases lay between the germline ends. The length of the CDR3 is 16 residues. In nucleotides, the CDR3 is TGTGCCAGCAGTCCCCGGTTGACAGGGAACACCGGGGAGCTGTTTTTT. This translates into CASSPRLTGNTGELFF. Full variable domain (rest looked up from reference TRBV5-6 and TRBJ2-2): DAGVTQSPTHLIKTRGQQVTLRCSPKSGHDTVSWYQQALGQGPQFIFQYYEEEERQRGNFPDRFSGHQFPNYSSELNVNALLLGDSALYLCASSPRLTGNTGELFFGEGSRLTVL.